These 4 T cell receptor beta chains were sequenced from one sample in a study of blood T cell repertoires in COVID-19. Only in-frame clones appear in the TCRdb table, and some are missing; sequencing was by immunoSEQ multiplex PCR. The table records more than 10,000 clones, roughly nine tenths of them present only once. The sequenced material came from peripheral blood. These receptors all stem from a man aged 65-85 years with active COVID-19.

The CDR3 is CASSTIAGTVGLETQYF. The DNA for the CDR3 is TGTGCCAGTAGTACAATAGCGGGGACGGTCGGGTTGGAGACCCAGTACTTC. The chain carries TRBV19 and TRBJ2-5, with TRBD2 matching over 8 bases. The germline CDR1 and CDR2 sequences are LNHDA and SQIVND (reference sequence). The CDR3 covers 17 residues. V lost 4 bases and J lost 5; bases outside the gene matches: 15. Variable domain in full (rest from reference TRBV19 and TRBJ2-5): DGGITQSPKYLFRKEGQNVTLSCEQNLNHDAMYWYRQDPGQGLRLIYYSQIVNDFQKGDIAEGYSVSREKKESFPLTVTSAQKNPTAFYLCASSTIAGTVGLETQYFGPGTRLLVL.

This clone was counted between two and nine times. The J gene is TRBJ1-3, the V gene TRBV7-2; tentatively, D is TRBD1 (5 bases). From germline, CDR1 is SGHTA and CDR2 FQGNSA. The V and J ends lost 5 bases and 0 bases respectively, with 8 bases between them. CDR3 size: 14 residues. The CDR3 DNA reads as TGTGCCAGCAGCCAGACAGTCTCTGGAAACACCATATATTTT. Translating it yields CASSQTVSGNTIYF.

The rearrangement uses TRBV3-1 (or the pseudogene TRBV3-2) and TRBJ1-4, with D possibly being TRBD1 (5 bases). Germline CDR1 and CDR2: LGHDT and YNNKEL (reference sequence). This CDR3 contains 16 residues. Trimming removed 0 bases at V and 4 bases at J, with 12 bases between. As DNA, the CDR3 is TGTGCCAGCAGCCAAGATCAGGGCAGCCTTAATGAAAAACTGTTTTTT. Translated: CASSQDQGSLNEKLFF.

The chain is built from TRBV6-5 and TRBJ2-7, with TRBD1 matching over 8 bases. Germline V lookup: CDR1 MNHEY, CDR2 SVGAGI. The junction had 9 bases not matched to a gene; V was cut back by 5 bases and J by 3 bases. The CDR3 loop spans 15 amino acids. The CDR3 bases are TGTGCCAGCAGTAGGGACAGGTGGAACCTCTACGAGCAGTACTTC. This gives the protein CASSRDRWNLYEQYF.